Listed here are 14 T cell receptor beta chains from one sample, sequenced in a study of Ad26.COV2.S vaccination and SARS-CoV-2 variants. Profiled with immunoSEQ multiplex PCR; TCRdb holds only in-frame clones, not every one. The sample yields 440,000 or so clones, around 92% seen once. Treatment: roughly 20 received Ad26.COV2.S at low or high dose, single or two shots; about 5 received placebo; per-sample allocation not given. The study sampled participants on day 63 after the first vaccine or placebo injection. Sequenced material: peripheral blood, taken in a trial of Ad26.COV2.S vaccine versus placebo. Every receptor here comes from a person between 18 and 65 years old who received the Ad26.COV2.S COVID-19 vaccine or a placebo.

The gene calls are TRBV3-1 (or the pseudogene TRBV3-2) and TRBJ1-2; 8 bases are a match to TRBD1. With V trimmed by 2 bases and J by 4 bases, 3 bases remained unmatched. The V gene's germline CDR1 is LGHDT and CDR2 YNNKEL (reference sequence). CDR3 length equals 14 residues. The CDR3 reads CASSQSDRAYGYTF. The DNA of the CDR3 is TGTGCCAGCAGCCAATCGGACAGGGCCTATGGCTACACCTTC.

The chain is built from TRBV9 and TRBJ2-2, with D hard to call. In germline, CDR1 is SGDLS, CDR2 YYNGEE. CDR3 length: 14 residues. V was clipped by 3 bases and J by 4 bases, with 10 bases between them. The CDR3 DNA is TGTGCCAGCAGCGGTGGAACGGGCACCGGGGAGCTGTTTTTT. Protein product: CASSGGTGTGELFF.

The chain uses TRBV5-1 and TRBJ2-1; TRBD1 matches at 7 bases. V shed 0 bases and J 4 bases; nucleotides not matched to a gene: 7. The CDR3 runs 16 residues. Germline assignment: CDR1 SGHRS and CDR2 YFSETQ. CDR3 amino acids: CASSLEPGQLYNEQFF. The DNA of the CDR3 is TGCGCCAGCAGCTTGGAACCGGGACAGCTATACAATGAGCAGTTCTTC.

This sequence joins TRBV4-3 and TRBJ2-2; D is unresolved. The germline V gene encodes CDR1 LGHNA and CDR2 YSLEER. Trimming cost V 2 bases and J 2 bases, with 6 bases left between them. The CDR3 is 14 amino acids. In DNA, the CDR3 is TGCGCCAGCAGCCAAAACACAAACACCGGGGAGCTGTTTTTT. It codes for CASSQNTNTGELFF.

The gene calls are TRBV14 and TRBJ1-4; 7 nucleotides line up with TRBD1. The CDR3 consists of 14 residues. CDR1 is SGHDN, CDR2 FVKESK, per germline. V lost 6 bases and J lost 5; bases outside the gene matches: 6. The CDR3, as DNA: TGTGCCAGCAGTCGGGACAGTCGCAATGAAAAACTGTTTTTT. As protein: CASSRDSRNEKLFF.

The sample holds a few counts of this clone. The CDR3 region has the DNA TGTGCCACCAGCCCCACTAGACAGACATTAGCTAGTGGCTACACCTTC. This gives the protein CATSPTRQTLASGYTF. This chain uses TRBV15 with TRBJ1-2, with D possibly matching TRBD1 (5 bases). CDR1 is LNHNV and CDR2 is YYDKDF in the germline V gene (reference sequence). The V and J ends lost 5 bases and 7 bases respectively, with 23 bases between them. CDR3 length: 16 residues.

The chain is built from TRBV5-6 and TRBJ2-7; D uncertain. Trimming pared 0 bases from V and 6 bases from J, leaving 13 bases between. The germline gives CDR1 SGHDT, CDR2 YYEEEE. This CDR3 has 14 amino acids. CDR3 protein: CASSLVPATREQYF. The CDR3 DNA follows: TGTGCCAGCAGCTTGGTCCCCGCGACTCGCGAGCAGTACTTC.

The rearrangement links TRBV6-5 to TRBJ2-5, with D possibly being TRBD1 or TRBD2 (6 bases each). CDR3 length: 15 amino acids. The germline CDR1 and CDR2 sequences are MNHEY and SVGAGI. Trimming cost V 6 bases and J 0 bases, with 14 bases left between them. CDR3 coding DNA: TGTGCCAGCAGACTCACGGGGGCGTACCAAGAGACCCAGTACTTC. This gives the protein CASRLTGAYQETQYF.

The rearrangement joins TRBV28 to TRBJ1-1, with D hard to call. CDR3 length: 14 residues. Germline V CDR1 and CDR2: MDHEN, SYDVKM. V was shortened by 0 bases and J by 5 bases, with 10 bases between the two germline ends. CDR3 nucleotide sequence: TGTGCCAGCAGTTTATGGGCAGGAGCAACTGAAGCTTTCTTT. Protein product: CASSLWAGATEAFF. Complete variable domain (other parts from reference TRBV28 and TRBJ1-1): DVKVTQSSRYLVKRTGEKVFLECVQDMDHENMFWYRQDPGLGLRLIYFSYDVKMKEKGDIPEGYSVSREKKERFSLILESASTNQTSMYLCASSLWAGATEAFFGQGTRLTVV.

The chain has TRBV4-3 and TRBJ1-2; weak D call: TRBD1 (6 bases). This CDR3 has 15 amino acids. Deletions cut 2 bases from V and 7 bases from J, with 17 bases between. Germline CDR1 reads LGHNA; CDR2 reads YSLEER. Here the CDR3 DNA reads TGCGCCAGCAGCCAATCCCAGGGGTTAGGGGTTGGCTACACCTTC. It codes for CASSQSQGLGVGYTF.

The genes are TRBV6-5 and TRBJ1-1; 10 nucleotides match TRBD1. CDR1 MNHEY and CDR2 SVGAGI come from the germline V gene. The J segment lost 9 bases and the V segment lost 0 bases, leaving 1 base of the junction unmatched. This CDR3 is built from 13 residues. Here the CDR3 reads CASSYSDRGKAFF. CDR3 nucleotides: TGTGCCAGCAGTTACTCGGACAGGGGGAAAGCTTTCTTT.

This clone showed up just once. This rearrangement joins TRBV9 to TRBJ2-3; D uncertain. CDR3 size: 16 residues. V lost 3 bases and J lost 9, with 23 bases in between. Germline CDR1 is SGDLS and CDR2 is YYNGEE. The CDR3 DNA sequence: TGTGCCAGCAGCGCACAATCTTCCTTGACTTTGGGGACGCAGTATTTT. Translation gives CASSAQSSLTLGTQYF.

The V gene is TRBV11-2, the J gene TRBJ2-3; the D is unclear. Germline CDR1 SGHAT, CDR2 FQNNGV. This CDR3 is 15 amino acids long. V lost 1 base to trimming and J lost 2 bases, with 10 bases between them. The CDR3 reads CASSLVFATTDTQYF. CDR3 nucleotides: TGTGCCAGCAGCTTAGTATTTGCGACCACAGATACGCAGTATTTT.

This chain uses TRBV19 with TRBJ2-3; D might be TRBD2 (6 bases). The CDR3 length is 12 residues. The germline gives CDR1 LNHDA, CDR2 SQIVND (reference sequence). V shed 6 bases and J shed 8 bases, with 12 bases lying between them. CDR3 nucleotides: TGTGCCAGTAGGGGACTGGGGATTACGCAGTATTTT. Its protein product is CASRGLGITQYF.